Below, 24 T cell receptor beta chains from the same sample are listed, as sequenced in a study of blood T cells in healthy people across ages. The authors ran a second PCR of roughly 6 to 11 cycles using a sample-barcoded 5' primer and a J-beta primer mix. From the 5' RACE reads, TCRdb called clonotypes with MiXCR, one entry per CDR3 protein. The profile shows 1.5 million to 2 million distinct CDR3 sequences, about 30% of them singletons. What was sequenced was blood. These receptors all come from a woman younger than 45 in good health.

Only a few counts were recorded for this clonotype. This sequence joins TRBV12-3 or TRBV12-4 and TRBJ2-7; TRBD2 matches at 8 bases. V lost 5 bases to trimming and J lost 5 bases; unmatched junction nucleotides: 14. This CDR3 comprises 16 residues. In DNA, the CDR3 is TGTGCCAGCAGTCCCGGGACTAGGGATGCTCGGGACGAGCAGTACTTC. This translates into CASSPGTRDARDEQYF.

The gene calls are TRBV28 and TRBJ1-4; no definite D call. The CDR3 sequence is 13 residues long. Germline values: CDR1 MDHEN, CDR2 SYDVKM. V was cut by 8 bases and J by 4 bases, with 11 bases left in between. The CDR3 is CASGWTLNEKLFF. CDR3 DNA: TGTGCCAGCGGATGGACTCTTAATGAAAAACTGTTTTTT.

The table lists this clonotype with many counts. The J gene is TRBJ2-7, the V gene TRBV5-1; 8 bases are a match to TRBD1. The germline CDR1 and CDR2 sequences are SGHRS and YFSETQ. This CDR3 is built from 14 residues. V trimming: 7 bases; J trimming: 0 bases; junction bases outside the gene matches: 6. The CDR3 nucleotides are TGCGCCAGCGGGACAGGCACGAGCTCCTACGAGCAGTACTTC. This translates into CASGTGTSSYEQYF.

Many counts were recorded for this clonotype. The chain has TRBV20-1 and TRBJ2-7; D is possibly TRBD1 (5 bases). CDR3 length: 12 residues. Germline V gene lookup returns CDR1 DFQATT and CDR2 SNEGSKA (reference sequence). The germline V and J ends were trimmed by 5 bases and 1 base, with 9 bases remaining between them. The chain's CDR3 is CSALDRSYEQYF. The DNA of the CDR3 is TGCAGTGCTCTTGACAGATCCTACGAGCAGTACTTC.

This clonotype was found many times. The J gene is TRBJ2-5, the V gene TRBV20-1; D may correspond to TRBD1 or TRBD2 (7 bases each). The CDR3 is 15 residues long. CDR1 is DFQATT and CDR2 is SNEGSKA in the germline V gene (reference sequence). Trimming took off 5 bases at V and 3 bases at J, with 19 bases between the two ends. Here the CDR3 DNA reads TGCAGTGCTGAACCCGGGGAGGGGGCGGAAGAGACCCAGTACTTC. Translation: CSAEPGEGAEETQYF.

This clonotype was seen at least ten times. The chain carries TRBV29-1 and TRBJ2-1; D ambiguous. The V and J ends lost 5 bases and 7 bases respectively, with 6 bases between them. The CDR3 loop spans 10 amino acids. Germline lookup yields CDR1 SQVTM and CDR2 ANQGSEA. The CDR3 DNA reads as TGCAGCGTTCGAAGGAATGAGCAGTTCTTC. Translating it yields CSVRRNEQFF.

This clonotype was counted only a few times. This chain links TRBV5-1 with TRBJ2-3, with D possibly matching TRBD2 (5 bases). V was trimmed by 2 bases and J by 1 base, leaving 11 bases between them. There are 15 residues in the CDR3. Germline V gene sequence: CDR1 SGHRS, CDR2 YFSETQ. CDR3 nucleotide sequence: TGCGCCAGCAGCTTCGGGAACCGCCGCACAGATACGCAGTATTTT. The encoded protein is CASSFGNRRTDTQYF.

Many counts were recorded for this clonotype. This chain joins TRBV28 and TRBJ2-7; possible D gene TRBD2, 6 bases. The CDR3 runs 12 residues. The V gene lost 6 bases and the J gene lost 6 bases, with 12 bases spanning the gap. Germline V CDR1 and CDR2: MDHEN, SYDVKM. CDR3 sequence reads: CASSLKGGEQYF. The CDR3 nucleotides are TGTGCCAGCAGCTTGAAGGGAGGCGAGCAGTACTTC.

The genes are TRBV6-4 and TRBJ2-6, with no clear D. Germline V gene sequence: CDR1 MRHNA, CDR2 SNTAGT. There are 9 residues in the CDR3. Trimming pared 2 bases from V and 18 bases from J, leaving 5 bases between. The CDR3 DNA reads TGTGCCAGCAGTGACGATAGGACTTTC. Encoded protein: CASSDDRTF.

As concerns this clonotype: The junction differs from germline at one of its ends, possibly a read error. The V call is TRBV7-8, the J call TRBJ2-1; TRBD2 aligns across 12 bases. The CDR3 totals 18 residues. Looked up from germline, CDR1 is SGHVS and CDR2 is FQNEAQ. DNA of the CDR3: TGTGCCAGCAGCTTATTTCCCAGGACTAGCGGGACGTACAATGAGCAGTGCTTC. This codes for CASSLFPRTSGTYNEQCF.

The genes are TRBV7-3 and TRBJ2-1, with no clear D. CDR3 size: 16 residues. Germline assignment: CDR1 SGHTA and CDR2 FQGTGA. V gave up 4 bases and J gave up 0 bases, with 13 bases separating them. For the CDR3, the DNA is TGTGCCAGCAGCTCGACTCGATCAAGCTCCTACAATGAGCAGTTCTTC. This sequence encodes CASSSTRSSSYNEQFF. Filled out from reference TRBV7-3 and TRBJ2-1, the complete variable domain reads GAGVSQTPSNKVTEKGKYVELRCDPISGHTALYWYRQSLGQGPEFLIYFQGTGAADDSGLPNDRFFAVRPEGSVSTLKIQRTERGDSAVYLCASSSTRSSSYNEQFFGPGTRLTVL.

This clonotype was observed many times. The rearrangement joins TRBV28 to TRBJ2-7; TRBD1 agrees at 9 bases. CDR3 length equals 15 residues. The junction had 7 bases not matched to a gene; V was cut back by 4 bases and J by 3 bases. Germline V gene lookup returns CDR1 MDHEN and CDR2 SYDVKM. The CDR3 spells CASSSMDRGGYEQYF. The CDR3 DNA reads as TGTGCCAGCAGTTCCATGGACAGGGGAGGCTACGAGCAGTACTTC. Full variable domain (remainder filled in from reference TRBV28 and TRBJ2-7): DVKVTQSSRYLVKRTGEKVFLECVQDMDHENMFWYRQDPGLGLRLIYFSYDVKMKEKGDIPEGYSVSREKKERFSLILESASTNQTSMYLCASSSMDRGGYEQYFGPGTRLTVT.

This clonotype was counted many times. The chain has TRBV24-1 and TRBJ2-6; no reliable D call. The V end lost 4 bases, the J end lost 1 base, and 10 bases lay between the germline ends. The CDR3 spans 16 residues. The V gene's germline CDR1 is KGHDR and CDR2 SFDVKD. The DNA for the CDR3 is TGTGCCACCAGTGACGCCGGTTCGTCTGGGGCCAACGTCCTGACTTTC. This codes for CATSDAGSSGANVLTF.

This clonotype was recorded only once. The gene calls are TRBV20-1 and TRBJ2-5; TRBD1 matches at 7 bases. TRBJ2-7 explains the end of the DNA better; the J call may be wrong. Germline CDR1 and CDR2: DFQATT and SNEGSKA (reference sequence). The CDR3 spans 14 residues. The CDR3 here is CSARDSLSSYEQYF. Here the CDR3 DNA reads TGCAGTGCCAGGGACAGTCTAAGCTCCTACGAGCAGTACTTC.

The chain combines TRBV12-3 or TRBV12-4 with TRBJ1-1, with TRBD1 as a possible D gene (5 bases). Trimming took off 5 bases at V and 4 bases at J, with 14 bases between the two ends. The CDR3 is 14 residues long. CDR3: CASSPNRDPTEAFF. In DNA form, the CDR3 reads TGTGCCAGCAGTCCTAATCGGGACCCCACTGAAGCTTTCTTT.

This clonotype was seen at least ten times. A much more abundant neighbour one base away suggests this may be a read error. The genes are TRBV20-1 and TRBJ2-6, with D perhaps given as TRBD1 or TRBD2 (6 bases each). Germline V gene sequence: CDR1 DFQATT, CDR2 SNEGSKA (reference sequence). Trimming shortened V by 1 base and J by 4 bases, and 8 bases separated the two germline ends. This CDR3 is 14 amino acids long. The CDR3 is CSARGGAGANVLTF. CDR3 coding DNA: TGCAGTGCTAGAGGGGGGGCCGGGGCCAACGTCCTGACTTTC.

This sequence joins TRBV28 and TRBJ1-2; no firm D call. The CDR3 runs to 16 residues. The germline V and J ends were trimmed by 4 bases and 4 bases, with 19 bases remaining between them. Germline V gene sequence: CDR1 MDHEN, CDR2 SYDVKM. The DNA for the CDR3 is TGTGCCAGCAGTTCCCACTCCCAGGCTCCCCTCTATGGCTACACCTTC. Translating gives CASSSHSQAPLYGYTF.

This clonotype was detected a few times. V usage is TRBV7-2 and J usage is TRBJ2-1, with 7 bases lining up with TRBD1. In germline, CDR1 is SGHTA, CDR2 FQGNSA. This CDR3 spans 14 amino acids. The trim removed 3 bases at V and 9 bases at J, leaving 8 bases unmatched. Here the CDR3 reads CASSFPYRGPEQFF. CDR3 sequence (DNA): TGTGCCAGCAGCTTCCCCTACAGGGGTCCTGAGCAGTTCTTC.

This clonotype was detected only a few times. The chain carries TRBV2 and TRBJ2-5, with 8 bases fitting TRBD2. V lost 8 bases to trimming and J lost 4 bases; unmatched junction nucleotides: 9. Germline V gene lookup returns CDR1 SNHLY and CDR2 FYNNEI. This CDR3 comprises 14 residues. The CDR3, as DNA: TGTGCCAGCGGACTAGCTGGGGGGCGAGAGACCCAGTACTTC. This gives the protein CASGLAGGRETQYF.

Here the CDR3 reads CASRYLEEGYEQYF. The DNA for the CDR3 is TGCGCCAGCAGATACCTAGAGGAAGGATACGAGCAGTACTTC. V gene TRBV5-1 combines with J gene TRBJ2-7; no reliable D call. The V end was cut by 5 bases, the J end by 4 bases, with 16 bases between. Per the germline V gene, CDR1 is SGHRS and CDR2 is YFSETQ. The CDR3 has 14 amino acids.

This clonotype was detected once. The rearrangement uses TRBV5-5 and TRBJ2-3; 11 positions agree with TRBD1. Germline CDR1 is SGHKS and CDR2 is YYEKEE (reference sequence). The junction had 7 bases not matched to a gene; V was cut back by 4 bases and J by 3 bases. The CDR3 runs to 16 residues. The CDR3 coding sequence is TGTGCCAGCAGCGGAGGACAGGGGGCTAGGACAGATACGCAGTATTTT. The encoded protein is CASSGGQGARTDTQYF.

The CDR3 DNA reads TGTGCCACCAGTGAATCCAATACAGGGAGGCGCGCCGGGGAGCTGTTTTTT. Translated: CATSESNTGRRAGELFF. J is TRBJ2-2 and V is TRBV24-1; D may match TRBD1 or TRBD2 (6 bases each). Germline V gene sequence: CDR1 KGHDR, CDR2 SFDVKD. Trimming cost V 4 bases and J 6 bases, with 20 bases left between them. The CDR3 loop spans 17 amino acids.

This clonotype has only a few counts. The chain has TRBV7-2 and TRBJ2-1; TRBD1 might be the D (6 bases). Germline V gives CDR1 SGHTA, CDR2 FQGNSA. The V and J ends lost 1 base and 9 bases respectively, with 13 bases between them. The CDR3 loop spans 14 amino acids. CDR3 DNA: TGTGCCAGCAGCTTAGGGAGGCCAGGGGCTGAGCAGTTCTTC. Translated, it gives CASSLGRPGAEQFF.

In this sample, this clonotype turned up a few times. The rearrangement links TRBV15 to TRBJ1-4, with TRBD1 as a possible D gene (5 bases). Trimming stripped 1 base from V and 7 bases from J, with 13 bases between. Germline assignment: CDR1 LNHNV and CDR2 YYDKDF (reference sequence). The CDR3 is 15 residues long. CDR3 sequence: CATSRGGAIVEKLFF. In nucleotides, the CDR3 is TGTGCCACCAGCAGAGGAGGGGCGATAGTTGAAAAACTGTTTTTT.